This TCR beta chain was documented in a study of early T cells in non-severe SARS-CoV-2 infection. This CDR3 has 13 amino acids. V lost 2 bases and J 4 bases, leaving 10 bases between the germline ends. Germline V lookup: CDR1 SGDLS, CDR2 YYNGEE. This clonotype was found many times. cDNA molecules, individually, were tagged with unique molecular identifiers. TCRdb recomputed calls from the 5' RACE reads with MiXCR, one row per CDR3 protein. The sample includes some 22,000 distinct CDR3 sequences, about 4.7% of them seen just once. This TCR came from an adult who was a healthcare worker with PCR-confirmed SARS-CoV-2 infection or an uninfected control (not recorded which). Sequences were obtained from whole blood. This chain joins TRBV9 and TRBJ2-7; tentatively, D is TRBD1 or TRBD2 (5 bases each). CDR3 amino acids: CASSVGVRYEQYF. The CDR3 DNA follows: TGTGCCAGCAGCGTGGGGGTAAGATACGAGCAGTACTTC.